The T cell receptor beta chain described here comes from a study of T cell responses to AZD1222 COVID-19 vaccine. The germline V gene encodes CDR1 SNHLY and CDR2 FYNNEI. The CDR3 consists of 13 residues. V shed 11 bases and J 3 bases; nucleotides not matched to a gene: 4. Data came from immunoSEQ multiplex PCR; TCRdb stores just in-frame clones and leaves some out. The data hold 95,000 to 150,000 clones, with about 90% observed a single time. V and J are TRBV2 and TRBJ2-5; 12 bases are a match to TRBD2. The source was peripheral blood, collected on day 0 of AZD1222 vaccination. The receptor comes from an adult in good health. Here the CDR3 DNA reads TGTGCCGACAGACTAGCGGGGGAAGAGACCCAGTACTTC. Translation: CADRLAGEETQYF. Full variable domain (remainder filled in from reference TRBV2 and TRBJ2-5): EPEVTQTPSHQVTQMGQEVILRCVPISNHLYFYWYRQILGQKVEFLVSFYNNEISEKSEIFDDQFSVERPDGSNFTLKIRSTKLEDSAMYFCADRLAGEETQYFGPGTRLLVL.